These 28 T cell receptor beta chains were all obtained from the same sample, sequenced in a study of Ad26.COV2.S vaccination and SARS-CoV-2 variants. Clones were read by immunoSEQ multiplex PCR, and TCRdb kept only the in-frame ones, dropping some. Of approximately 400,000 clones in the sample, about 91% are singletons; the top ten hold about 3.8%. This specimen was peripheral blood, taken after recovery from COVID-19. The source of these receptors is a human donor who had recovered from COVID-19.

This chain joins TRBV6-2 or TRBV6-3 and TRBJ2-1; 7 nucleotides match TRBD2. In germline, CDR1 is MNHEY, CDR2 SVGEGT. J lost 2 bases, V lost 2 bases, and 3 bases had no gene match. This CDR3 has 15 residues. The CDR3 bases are TGTGCCAGCAGTTACGCGGCGGGGGCCTACAATGAGCAGTTCTTC. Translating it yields CASSYAAGAYNEQFF.

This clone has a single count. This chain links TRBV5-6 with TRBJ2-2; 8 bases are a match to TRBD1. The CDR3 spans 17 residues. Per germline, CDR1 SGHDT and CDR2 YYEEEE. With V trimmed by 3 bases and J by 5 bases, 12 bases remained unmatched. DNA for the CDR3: TGTGCCAGCAGCTCCCCGACCGGACAGGGCCGAACCGGGGAGCTGTTTTTT. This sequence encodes CASSSPTGQGRTGELFF.

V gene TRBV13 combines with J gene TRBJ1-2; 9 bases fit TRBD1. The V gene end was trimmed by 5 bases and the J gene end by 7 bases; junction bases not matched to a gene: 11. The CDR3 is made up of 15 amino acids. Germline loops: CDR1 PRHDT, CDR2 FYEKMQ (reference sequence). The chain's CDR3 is CASSTGTGMPGGYTF. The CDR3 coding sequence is TGTGCCAGCAGCACCGGGACAGGGATGCCAGGTGGCTACACCTTC.

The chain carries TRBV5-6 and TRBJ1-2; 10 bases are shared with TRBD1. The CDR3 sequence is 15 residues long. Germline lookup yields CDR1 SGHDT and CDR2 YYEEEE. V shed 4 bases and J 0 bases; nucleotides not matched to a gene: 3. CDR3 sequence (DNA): TGTGCCAGCAGCCACGGGACAGGGGCTAACTATGGCTACACCTTC. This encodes CASSHGTGANYGYTF.

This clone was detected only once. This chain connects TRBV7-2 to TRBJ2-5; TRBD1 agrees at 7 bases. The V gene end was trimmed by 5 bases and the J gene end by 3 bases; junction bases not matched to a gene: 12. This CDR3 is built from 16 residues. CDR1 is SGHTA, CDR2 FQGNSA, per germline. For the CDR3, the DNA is TGTGCCAGCAGCCCTAGTTTGGGACAGATGAAAGAGACCCAGTACTTC. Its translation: CASSPSLGQMKETQYF.

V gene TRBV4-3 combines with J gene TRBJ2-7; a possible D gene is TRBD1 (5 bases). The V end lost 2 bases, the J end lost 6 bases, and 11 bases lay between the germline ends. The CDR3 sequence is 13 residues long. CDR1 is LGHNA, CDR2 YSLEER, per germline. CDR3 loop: CASSQYQGFEQYF. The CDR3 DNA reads TGCGCCAGCAGCCAATATCAGGGTTTCGAGCAGTACTTC.

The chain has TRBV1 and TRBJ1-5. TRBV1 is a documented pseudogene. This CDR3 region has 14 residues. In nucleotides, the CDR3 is TGCACCAGGGAGTGCGGGACCGAAAATCAGCCCCAGCATTTT. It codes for CTRECGTENQPQHF.

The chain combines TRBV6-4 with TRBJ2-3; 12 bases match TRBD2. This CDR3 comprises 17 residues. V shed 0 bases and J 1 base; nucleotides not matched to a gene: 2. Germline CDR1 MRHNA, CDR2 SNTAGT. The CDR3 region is CASSDSWTSGGTDTQYF. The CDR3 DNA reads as TGTGCCAGCAGTGACTCGTGGACTAGCGGGGGCACAGATACGCAGTATTTT.

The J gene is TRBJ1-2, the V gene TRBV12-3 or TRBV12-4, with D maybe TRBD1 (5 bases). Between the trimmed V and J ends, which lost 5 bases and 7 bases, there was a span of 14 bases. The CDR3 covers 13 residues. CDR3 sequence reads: CASSPQGLSGYTF. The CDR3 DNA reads TGTGCCAGCAGTCCGCAGGGACTTTCTGGCTACACCTTC.

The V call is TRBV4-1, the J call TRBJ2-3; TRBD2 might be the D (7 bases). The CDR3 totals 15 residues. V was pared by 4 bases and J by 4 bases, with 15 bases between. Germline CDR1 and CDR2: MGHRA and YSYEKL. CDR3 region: CASSPGAGVPDTQYF. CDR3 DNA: TGCGCCAGCAGCCCAGGGGCGGGGGTTCCAGATACGCAGTATTTT.

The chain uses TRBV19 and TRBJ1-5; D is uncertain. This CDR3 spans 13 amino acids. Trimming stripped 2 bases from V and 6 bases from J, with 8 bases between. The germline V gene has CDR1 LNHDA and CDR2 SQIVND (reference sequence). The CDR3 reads CASSIQDGQPQHF. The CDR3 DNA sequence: TGTGCCAGTAGTATACAGGATGGTCAGCCCCAGCATTTT.

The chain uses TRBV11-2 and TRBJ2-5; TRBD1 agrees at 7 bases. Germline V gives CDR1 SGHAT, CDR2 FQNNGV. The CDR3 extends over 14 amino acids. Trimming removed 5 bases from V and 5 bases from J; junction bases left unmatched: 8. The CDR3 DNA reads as TGTGCCAGCAGCCCAGGGACAGAGGGGGAGACCCAGTACTTC. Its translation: CASSPGTEGETQYF.

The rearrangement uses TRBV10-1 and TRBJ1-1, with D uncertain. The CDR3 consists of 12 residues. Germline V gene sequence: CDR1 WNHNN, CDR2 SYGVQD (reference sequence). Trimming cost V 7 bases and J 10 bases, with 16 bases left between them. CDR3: CASIAKRRGAFF. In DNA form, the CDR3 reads TGCGCCAGCATCGCCAAGCGTCGGGGAGCTTTCTTT.

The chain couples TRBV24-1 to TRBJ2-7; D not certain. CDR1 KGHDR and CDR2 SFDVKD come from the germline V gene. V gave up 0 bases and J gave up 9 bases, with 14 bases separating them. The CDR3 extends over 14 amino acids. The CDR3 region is CATSDLHVVVGQYF. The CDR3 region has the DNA TGTGCCACCAGTGATTTGCACGTGGTGGTGGGGCAGTACTTC.

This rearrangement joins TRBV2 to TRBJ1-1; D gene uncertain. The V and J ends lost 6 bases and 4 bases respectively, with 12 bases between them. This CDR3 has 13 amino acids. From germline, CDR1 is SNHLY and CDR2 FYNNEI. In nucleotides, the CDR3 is TGTGCCAGCAGCCGCGGAGAGGGCACTGAAGCTTTCTTT. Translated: CASSRGEGTEAFF.

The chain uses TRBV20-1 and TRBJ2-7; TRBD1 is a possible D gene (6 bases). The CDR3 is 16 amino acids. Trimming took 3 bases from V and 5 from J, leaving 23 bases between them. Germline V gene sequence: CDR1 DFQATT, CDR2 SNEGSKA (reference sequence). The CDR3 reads CSASGARRDRSHEQYF. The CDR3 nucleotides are TGCAGTGCTAGTGGCGCCCGACGAGACAGGTCCCACGAGCAGTACTTC.

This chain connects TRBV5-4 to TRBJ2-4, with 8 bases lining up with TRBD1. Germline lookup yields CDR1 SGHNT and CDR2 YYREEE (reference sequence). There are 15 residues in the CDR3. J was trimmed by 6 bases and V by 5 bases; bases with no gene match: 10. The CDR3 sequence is CASRSQGQGGNIQYF. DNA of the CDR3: TGTGCCAGCAGATCGCAAGGACAGGGCGGAAACATTCAGTACTTC.

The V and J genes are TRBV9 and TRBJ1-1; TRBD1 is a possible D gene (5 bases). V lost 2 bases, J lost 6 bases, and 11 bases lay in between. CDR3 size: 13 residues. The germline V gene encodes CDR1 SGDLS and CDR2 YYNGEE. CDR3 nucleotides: TGTGCCAGCAGCGTCGGGGGGATGCCTGAAGCTTTCTTT. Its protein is CASSVGGMPEAFF.

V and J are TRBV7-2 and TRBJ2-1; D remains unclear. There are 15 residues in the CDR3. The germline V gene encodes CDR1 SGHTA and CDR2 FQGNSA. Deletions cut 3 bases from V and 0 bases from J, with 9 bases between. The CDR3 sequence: CASSLEARSYNEQFF. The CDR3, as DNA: TGTGCCAGCAGCTTGGAAGCGCGCTCCTACAATGAGCAGTTCTTC.

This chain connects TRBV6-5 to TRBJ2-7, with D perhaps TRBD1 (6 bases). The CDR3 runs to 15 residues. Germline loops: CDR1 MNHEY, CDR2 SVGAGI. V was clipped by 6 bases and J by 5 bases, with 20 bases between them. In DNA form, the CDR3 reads TGTGCCAGCAGGCCCTACAGGGATTGGTTACACGAGCAGTACTTC. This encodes CASRPYRDWLHEQYF.

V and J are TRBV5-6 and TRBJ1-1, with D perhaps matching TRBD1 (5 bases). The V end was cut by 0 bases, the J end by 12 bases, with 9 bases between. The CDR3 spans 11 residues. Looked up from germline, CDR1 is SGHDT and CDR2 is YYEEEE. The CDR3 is CASSLGQRTFF. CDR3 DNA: TGTGCCAGCAGCTTGGGACAGAGGACTTTCTTT.

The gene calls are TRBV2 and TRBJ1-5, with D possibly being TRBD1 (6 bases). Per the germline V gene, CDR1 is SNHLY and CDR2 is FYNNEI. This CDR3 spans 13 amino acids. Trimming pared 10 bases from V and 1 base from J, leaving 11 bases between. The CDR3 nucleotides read TGTGCCATCAGAGGGGGGAGCAATCAGCCCCAGCATTTT. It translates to CAIRGGSNQPQHF.

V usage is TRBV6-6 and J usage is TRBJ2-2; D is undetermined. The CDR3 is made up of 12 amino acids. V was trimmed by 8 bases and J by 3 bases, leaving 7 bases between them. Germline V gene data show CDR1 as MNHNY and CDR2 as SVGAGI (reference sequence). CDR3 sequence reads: CASFRDTGELFF. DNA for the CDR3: TGTGCCAGCTTTCGAGACACCGGGGAGCTGTTTTTT.

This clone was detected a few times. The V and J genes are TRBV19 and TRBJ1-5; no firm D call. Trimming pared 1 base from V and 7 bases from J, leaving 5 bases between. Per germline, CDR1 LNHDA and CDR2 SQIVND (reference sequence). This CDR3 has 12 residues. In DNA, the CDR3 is TGTGCCAGTAGTATAGGGGGACAGCCCCAGCATTTT. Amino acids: CASSIGGQPQHF.

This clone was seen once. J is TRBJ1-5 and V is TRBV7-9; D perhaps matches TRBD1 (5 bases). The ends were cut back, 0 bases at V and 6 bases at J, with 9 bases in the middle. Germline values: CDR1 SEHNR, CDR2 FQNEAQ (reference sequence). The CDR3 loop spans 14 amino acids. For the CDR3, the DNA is TGTGCCAGCAGCTTAGCCAGGGCGGGTCAGCCCCAGCATTTT. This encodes CASSLARAGQPQHF. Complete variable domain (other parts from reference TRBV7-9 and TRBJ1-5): DTGVSQNPRHKITKRGQNVTFRCDPISEHNRLYWYRQTLGQGPEFLTYFQNEAQLEKSRLLSDRFSAERPKGSFSTLEIQRTEQGDSAMYLCASSLARAGQPQHFGDGTRLSIL.

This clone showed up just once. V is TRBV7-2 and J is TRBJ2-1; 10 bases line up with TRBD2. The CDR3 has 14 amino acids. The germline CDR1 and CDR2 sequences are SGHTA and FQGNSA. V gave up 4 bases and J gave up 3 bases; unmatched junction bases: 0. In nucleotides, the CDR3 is TGTGCCAGCAGCTCTAGCGGGGGCTACAATGAGCAGTTCTTC. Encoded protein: CASSSSGGYNEQFF.

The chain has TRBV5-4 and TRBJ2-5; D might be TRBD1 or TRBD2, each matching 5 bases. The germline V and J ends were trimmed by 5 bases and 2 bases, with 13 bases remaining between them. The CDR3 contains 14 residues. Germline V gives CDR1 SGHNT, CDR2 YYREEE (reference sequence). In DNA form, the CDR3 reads TGTGCCAGCAGTCAAAGAGGGGTTCAAGAGACCCAGTACTTC. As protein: CASSQRGVQETQYF.

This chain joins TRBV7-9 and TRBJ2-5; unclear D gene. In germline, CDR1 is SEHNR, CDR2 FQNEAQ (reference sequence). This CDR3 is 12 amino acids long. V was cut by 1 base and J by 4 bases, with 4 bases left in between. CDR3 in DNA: TGTGCCAGCAGCTTAGTGCGAGAGACCCAGTACTTC. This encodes CASSLVRETQYF.